Below are 5 T cell receptor beta chains sequenced from a single sample in a study of cytomegalovirus exposure and HLA in healthy donors. A multiplex PCR was run with 60 Vbeta primers and 13 Jbeta primers. The repertoire was sequenced with immunoSEQ multiplex PCR; TCRdb's copy has only in-frame clones and lacks some. This sample carries some 120,000 clones, around 73% of them seen once, and the ten largest clones take approximately 11%. The sequenced sample consisted of PBMCs. These receptors were taken from a man younger than 45 in good health and CMV-seropositive.

This clone was detected only a few times. The rearrangement links TRBV9 to TRBJ1-1; maybe TRBD1 (6 bases). V dropped 0 bases and J dropped 8 bases, with 17 bases sitting between them. The CDR3 spans 15 residues. In germline, CDR1 is SGDLS, CDR2 YYNGEE. The CDR3, as DNA: TGTGCCAGCAGCGTAGGGACAGTGGCTACCTCGGAAGCTTTCTTT. Translating gives CASSVGTVATSEAFF.

CDR3: CAWSEWTGRPGAFF. The CDR3 bases are TGTGCCTGGAGCGAATGGACAGGGCGCCCTGGAGCTTTCTTT. This sequence joins TRBV30 and TRBJ1-1, with TRBD1 matching over 8 bases. Per germline, CDR1 GTSNPN and CDR2 SVGIG (reference sequence). This CDR3 is built from 14 residues. J lost 10 bases, V lost 3 bases, and 13 bases had no gene match. Supplemented by reference TRBV30 and TRBJ1-1, the full variable domain reads SQTIHQWPATLVQPVGSPLSLECTVEGTSNPNLYWYRQAAGRGLQLLFYSVGIGQISSEVPQNLSASRPQDRQFILSSKKLLLSDSGFYLCAWSEWTGRPGAFFGQGTRLTVV.

The chain recombines TRBV7-9 with TRBJ1-4, with D possibly matching TRBD1 (5 bases). V shed 4 bases and J shed 0 bases, with 9 bases lying between them. Germline loops: CDR1 SEHNR, CDR2 FQNEAQ (reference sequence). The CDR3 is 15 residues long. The CDR3 DNA follows: TGTGCCAGCAGCTGGGGGGGAACAACTAATGAAAAACTGTTTTTT. Translated, it gives CASSWGGTTNEKLFF.

This chain connects TRBV10-3 to TRBJ2-3, with TRBD1 matching 7 bases. Germline CDR1 ENHRY, CDR2 SYGVKD. The CDR3 contains 16 residues. V shed 2 bases and J 2 bases; nucleotides not matched to a gene: 7. The CDR3 protein is CAISELGQTYTDTQYF. The CDR3 nucleotides read TGTGCCATCAGTGAGCTGGGACAGACATACACAGATACGCAGTATTTT.

This clone was counted between two and nine times. The chain has TRBV4-3 and TRBJ1-1; D gene unclear. Trimming took off 1 base at V and 1 base at J, with 4 bases between the two ends. Germline V gene lookup returns CDR1 LGHNA and CDR2 YSLEER. The CDR3 is 13 residues long. CDR3 DNA: TGCGCCAGCAGCCAAGCGGGGAACACTGAAGCTTTCTTT. This sequence encodes CASSQAGNTEAFF.